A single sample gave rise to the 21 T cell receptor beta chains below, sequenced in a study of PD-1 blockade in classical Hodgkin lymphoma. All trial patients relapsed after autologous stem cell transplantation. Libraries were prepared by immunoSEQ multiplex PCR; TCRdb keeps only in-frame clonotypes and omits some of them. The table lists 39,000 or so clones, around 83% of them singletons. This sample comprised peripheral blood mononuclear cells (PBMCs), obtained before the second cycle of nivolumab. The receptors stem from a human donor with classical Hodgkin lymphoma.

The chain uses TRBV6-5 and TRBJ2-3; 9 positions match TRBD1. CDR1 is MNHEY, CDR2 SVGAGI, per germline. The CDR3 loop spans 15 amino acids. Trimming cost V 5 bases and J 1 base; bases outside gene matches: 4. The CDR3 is CASSLRTGGTDTQYF. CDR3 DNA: TGTGCCAGCAGTCTCCGGACAGGGGGCACAGATACGCAGTATTTT.

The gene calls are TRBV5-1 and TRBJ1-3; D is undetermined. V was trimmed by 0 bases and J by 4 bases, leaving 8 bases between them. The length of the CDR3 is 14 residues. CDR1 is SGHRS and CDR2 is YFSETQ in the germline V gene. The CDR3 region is CASSLAGYGNTIYF. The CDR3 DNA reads TGCGCCAGCAGCTTGGCCGGGTACGGAAACACCATATATTTT.

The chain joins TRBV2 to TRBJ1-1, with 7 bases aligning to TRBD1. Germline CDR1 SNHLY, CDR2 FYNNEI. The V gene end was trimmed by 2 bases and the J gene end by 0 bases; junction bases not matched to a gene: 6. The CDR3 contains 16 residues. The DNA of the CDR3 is TGTGCCAGCAGTGAAAAGGACAGGCCCATGAACACTGAAGCTTTCTTT. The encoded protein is CASSEKDRPMNTEAFF.

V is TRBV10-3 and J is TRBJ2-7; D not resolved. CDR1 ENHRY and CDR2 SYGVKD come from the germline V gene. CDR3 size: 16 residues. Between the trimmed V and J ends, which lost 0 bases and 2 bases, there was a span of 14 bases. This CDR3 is CAISESTAVEPYEQYF. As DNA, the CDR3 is TGTGCCATCAGTGAGTCGACGGCAGTGGAGCCCTACGAGCAGTACTTC.

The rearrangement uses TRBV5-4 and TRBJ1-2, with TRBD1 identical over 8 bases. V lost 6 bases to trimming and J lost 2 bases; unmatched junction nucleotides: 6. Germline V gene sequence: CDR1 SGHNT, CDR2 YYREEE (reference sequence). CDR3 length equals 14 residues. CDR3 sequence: CASTGTGLNYGYTF. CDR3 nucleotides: TGTGCCAGCACGGGGACAGGACTCAACTATGGCTACACCTTC.

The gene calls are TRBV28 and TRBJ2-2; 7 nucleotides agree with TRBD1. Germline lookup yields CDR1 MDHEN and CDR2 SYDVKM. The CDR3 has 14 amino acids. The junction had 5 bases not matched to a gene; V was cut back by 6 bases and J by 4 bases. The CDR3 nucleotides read TGTGCCAGCAGCTACAGGGGACCCACCGGGGAGCTGTTTTTT. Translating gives CASSYRGPTGELFF.

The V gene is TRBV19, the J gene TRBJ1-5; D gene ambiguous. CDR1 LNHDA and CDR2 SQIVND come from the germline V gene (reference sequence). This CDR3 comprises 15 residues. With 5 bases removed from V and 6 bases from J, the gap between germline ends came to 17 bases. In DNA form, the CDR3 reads TGTGCCAGTAGTCCCCCGGGCGGCTCGGGTCAGCCCCAGCATTTT. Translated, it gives CASSPPGGSGQPQHF.

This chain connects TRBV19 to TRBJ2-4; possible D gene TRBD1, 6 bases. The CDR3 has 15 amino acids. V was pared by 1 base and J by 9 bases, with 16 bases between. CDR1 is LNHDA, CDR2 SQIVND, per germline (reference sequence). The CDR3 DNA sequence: TGTGCCAGTAGTATAGGTCAGGGGACCAAAGTCATTCAGTACTTC. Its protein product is CASSIGQGTKVIQYF.

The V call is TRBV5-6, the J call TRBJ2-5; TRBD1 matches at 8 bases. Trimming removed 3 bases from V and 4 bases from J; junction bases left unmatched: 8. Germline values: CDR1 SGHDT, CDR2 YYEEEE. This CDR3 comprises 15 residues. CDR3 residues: CASSSGQGEGETQYF. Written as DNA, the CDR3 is TGTGCCAGCAGCTCCGGACAGGGTGAGGGAGAGACCCAGTACTTC.

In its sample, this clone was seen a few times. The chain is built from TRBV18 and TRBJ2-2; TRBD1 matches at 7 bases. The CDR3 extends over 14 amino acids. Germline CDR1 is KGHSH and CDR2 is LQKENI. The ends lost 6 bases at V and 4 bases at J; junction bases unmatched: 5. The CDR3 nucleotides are TGTGCCAGCTCGTCCGGGACAGCCACCGGGGAGCTGTTTTTT. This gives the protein CASSSGTATGELFF.

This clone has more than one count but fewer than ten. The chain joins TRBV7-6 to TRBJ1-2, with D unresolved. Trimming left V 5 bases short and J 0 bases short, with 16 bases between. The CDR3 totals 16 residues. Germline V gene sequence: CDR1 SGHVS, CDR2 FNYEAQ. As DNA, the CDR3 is TGTGCCAGCAGCGTACTAACAGAGGCCTCTAACTATGGCTACACCTTC. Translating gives CASSVLTEASNYGYTF.

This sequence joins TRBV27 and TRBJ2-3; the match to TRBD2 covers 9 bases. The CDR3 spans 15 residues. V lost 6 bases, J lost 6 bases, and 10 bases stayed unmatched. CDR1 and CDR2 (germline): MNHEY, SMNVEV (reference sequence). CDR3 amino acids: CASSNRLAGYDTQYF. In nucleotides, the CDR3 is TGTGCCAGCAGCAATCGCCTAGCGGGGTACGATACGCAGTATTTT.

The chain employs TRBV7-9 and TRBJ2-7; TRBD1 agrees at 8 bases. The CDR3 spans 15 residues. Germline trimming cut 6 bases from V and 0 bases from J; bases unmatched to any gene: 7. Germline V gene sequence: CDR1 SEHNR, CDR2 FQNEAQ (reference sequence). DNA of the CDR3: TGTGCCAGCAGTTTGTCCGGGACAGGCTCCTACGAGCAGTACTTC. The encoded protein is CASSLSGTGSYEQYF. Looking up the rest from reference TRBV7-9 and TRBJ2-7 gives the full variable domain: DTGVSQNPRHKITKRGQNVTFRCDPISEHNRLYWYRQTLGQGPEFLTYFQNEAQLEKSRLLSDRFSAERPKGSFSTLEIQRTEQGDSAMYLCASSLSGTGSYEQYFGPGTRLTVT.

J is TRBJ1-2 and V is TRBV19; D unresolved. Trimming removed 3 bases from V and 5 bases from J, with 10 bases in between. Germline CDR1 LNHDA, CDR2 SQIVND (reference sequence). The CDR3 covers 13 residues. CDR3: CASSIQRGYGYTF. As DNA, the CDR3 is TGTGCCAGTAGTATCCAACGCGGGTATGGCTACACCTTC.

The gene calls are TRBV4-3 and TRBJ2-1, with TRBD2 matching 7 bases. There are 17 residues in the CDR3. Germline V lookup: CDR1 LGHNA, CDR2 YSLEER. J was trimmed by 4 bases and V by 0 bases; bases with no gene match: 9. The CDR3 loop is CASSQDPGGAEYNEQFF. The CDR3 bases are TGCGCCAGCAGCCAAGACCCGGGGGGAGCCGAATACAATGAGCAGTTCTTC.

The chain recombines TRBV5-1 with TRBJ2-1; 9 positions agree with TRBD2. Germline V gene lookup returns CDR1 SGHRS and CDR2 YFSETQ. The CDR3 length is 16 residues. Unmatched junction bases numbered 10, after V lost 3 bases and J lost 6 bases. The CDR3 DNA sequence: TGCGCCAGCAGCTCCCTCCGGGCGGGAGGGCGCAATGAGCAGTTCTTC. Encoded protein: CASSSLRAGGRNEQFF.

The CDR3, as DNA: TGTGCCACCAGCAGAGAGTGGACAGGGACTAATAATTCACCCCTCCACTTT. It specifies CATSREWTGTNNSPLHF. This chain connects TRBV15 to TRBJ1-6, with 8 nucleotides matching TRBD1. The CDR3 has 17 amino acids. The junction had 6 bases not matched to a gene; V was cut back by 0 bases and J by 5 bases. The V gene's germline CDR1 is LNHNV and CDR2 YYDKDF (reference sequence).

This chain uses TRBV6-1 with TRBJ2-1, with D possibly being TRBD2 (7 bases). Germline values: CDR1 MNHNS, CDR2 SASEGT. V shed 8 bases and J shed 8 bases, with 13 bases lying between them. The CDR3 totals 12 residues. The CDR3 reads CASPKGGDEQFF. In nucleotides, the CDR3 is TGTGCCAGCCCCAAGGGGGGGGATGAGCAGTTCTTC.

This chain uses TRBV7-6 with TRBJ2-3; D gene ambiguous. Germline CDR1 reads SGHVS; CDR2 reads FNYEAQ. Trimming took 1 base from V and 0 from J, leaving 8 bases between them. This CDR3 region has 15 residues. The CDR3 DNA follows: TGTGCCAGCAGCTTAGTCGGGTCTAGCACAGATACGCAGTATTTT. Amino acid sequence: CASSLVGSSTDTQYF.

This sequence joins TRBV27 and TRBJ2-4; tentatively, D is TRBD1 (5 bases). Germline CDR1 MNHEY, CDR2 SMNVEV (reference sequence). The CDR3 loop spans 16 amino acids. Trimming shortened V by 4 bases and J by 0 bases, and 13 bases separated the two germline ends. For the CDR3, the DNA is TGTGCCAGCAGTTATATACAGGCCTTAGCCAAAAACATTCAGTACTTC. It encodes CASSYIQALAKNIQYF.

The CDR3 region has the DNA TGTGCCAGCCCACTCGTAGCGGGAGCTCGTGGGCAGTACTTC. It yields the protein CASPLVAGARGQYF. The rearrangement links TRBV6-5 to TRBJ2-7; 9 bases fit TRBD2. Looked up from germline, CDR1 is MNHEY and CDR2 is SVGAGI. The CDR3 loop spans 14 amino acids. Germline trimming cut 8 bases from V and 9 bases from J; bases unmatched to any gene: 14.